This passage covers 30 T cell receptor beta chains from one sample sequenced in a study of blood T cell repertoires in COVID-19. Repertoires were generated with immunoSEQ multiplex PCR, while TCRdb's copy carries only in-frame clones and drops some. The sample lists about 170,000 clones; roughly 85% were seen once. The sample comprised peripheral blood. The receptors here all came from a woman older than 75 with acute or convalescent COVID-19.

This chain connects TRBV7-6 to TRBJ2-3; D is unresolved. Germline loops: CDR1 SGHVS, CDR2 FNYEAQ. CDR3 length equals 15 residues. Trimming stripped 0 bases from V and 0 bases from J, with 7 bases between. The CDR3 sequence is CASSLARVSTDTQYF. CDR3 in DNA: TGTGCCAGCAGCTTAGCTCGGGTGAGCACAGATACGCAGTATTTT.

This chain links TRBV5-8 with TRBJ1-5, with 7 bases identical to TRBD1. The J segment lost 1 base and the V segment lost 7 bases, leaving 5 bases of the junction unmatched. This CDR3 contains 14 residues. Germline CDR1 reads SGHTS; CDR2 reads YDEGEE. The CDR3 loop reads CASFPGQSNQPQHF. CDR3 coding DNA: TGTGCCAGCTTTCCGGGACAGAGCAATCAGCCCCAGCATTTT.

This clone showed up just once. The gene calls are TRBV18 and TRBJ2-3, with D tentatively TRBD2 (6 bases). CDR3 length equals 16 residues. Trimming removed 1 base from V and 4 bases from J, with 15 bases in between. Germline CDR1 is KGHSH and CDR2 is LQKENI. In DNA form, the CDR3 reads TGTGCCAGCTCACCACGGACCCAGGGAGGTTCAGATACGCAGTATTTT. Its translation: CASSPRTQGGSDTQYF.

The chain links TRBV28 to TRBJ1-4; 9 bases align to TRBD1. The CDR3 sequence is 16 residues long. The germline V gene has CDR1 MDHEN and CDR2 SYDVKM. The trim removed 7 bases at V and 5 bases at J, leaving 11 bases unmatched. CDR3 sequence: CASTGTGIGRNEKLFF. In nucleotides, the CDR3 is TGTGCCAGCACAGGGACAGGGATTGGGAGAAATGAAAAACTGTTTTTT.

The CDR3 reads CASSLRTTSSYEQYF. CDR3 DNA: TGCGCCAGCAGCCTTAGGACAACCAGCTCCTACGAGCAGTACTTC. The V call is TRBV4-1, the J call TRBJ2-7; tentatively, D is TRBD1 (5 bases). V shed 4 bases and J shed 0 bases, with 13 bases lying between them. Germline CDR1 MGHRA, CDR2 YSYEKL. CDR3 length: 15 amino acids.

CDR3 sequence: CATSRDASLNTEAFF. Here the CDR3 DNA reads TGTGCCACCAGCAGAGATGCCAGTTTGAACACTGAAGCTTTCTTT. The gene calls are TRBV15 and TRBJ1-1; D unclear. In germline, CDR1 is LNHNV, CDR2 YYDKDF (reference sequence). CDR3 length equals 15 residues. The ends were cut back, 0 bases at V and 0 bases at J, with 8 bases in the middle.

The J gene is TRBJ2-7, the V gene TRBV7-2, with a tentative D call TRBD2 (5 bases). V lost 5 bases and J 1 base, leaving 15 bases between the germline ends. The CDR3 contains 15 residues. Per the germline V gene, CDR1 is SGHTA and CDR2 is FQGNSA. The CDR3 loop reads CASSALKGGSYEQYF. For the CDR3, the DNA is TGTGCCAGCAGCGCCCTCAAAGGCGGGTCCTACGAGCAGTACTTC.

The rearrangement uses TRBV6-6 and TRBJ2-7, with D perhaps matching TRBD2 (5 bases). Trimming took 5 bases from V and 2 from J, leaving 10 bases between them. This CDR3 contains 13 residues. CDR1 is MNHNY and CDR2 is SVGAGI in the germline V gene (reference sequence). The CDR3 DNA follows: TGTGCCAGCAGTCACGCCGGGGCCTACGAGCAGTACTTC. Translation: CASSHAGAYEQYF.

This clone was detected a few times. The chain links TRBV23-1 to TRBJ2-7; 8 bases are a match to TRBD1. TRBV23-1 is an ORF, and what it does is uncertain. The CDR3 contains 14 residues. The J segment lost 6 bases and the V segment lost 0 bases, leaving 4 bases of the junction unmatched. The CDR3 loop is CASSQSDRAGEQYF. CDR3 DNA sequence: TGCGCCAGCAGTCAATCGGACAGGGCAGGCGAGCAGTACTTC.

This chain connects TRBV7-9 to TRBJ2-2, with D tentatively TRBD2 (6 bases). The germline gives CDR1 SEHNR, CDR2 FQNEAQ (reference sequence). Trimming left V 6 bases short and J 2 bases short, with 13 bases between. This CDR3 is 15 amino acids long. DNA of the CDR3: TGTGCCAGCAGGATAACCGGGGGTAACACCGGGGAGCTGTTTTTT. As protein: CASRITGGNTGELFF.

The J gene is TRBJ2-3, the V gene TRBV10-3; D gene uncertain. The CDR3 runs 13 residues. Looked up from germline, CDR1 is ENHRY and CDR2 is SYGVKD. V dropped 8 bases and J dropped 6 bases, with 15 bases sitting between them. CDR3 protein: CAIAPDTLDTQYF. CDR3 DNA: TGTGCCATCGCCCCTGACACCTTGGATACGCAGTATTTT.

This chain uses TRBV9 with TRBJ1-5, with D unresolved. Germline CDR1 and CDR2: SGDLS and YYNGEE. CDR3 length: 14 amino acids. V was clipped by 1 base and J by 4 bases, with 9 bases between them. The CDR3 region is CASSVSSENQPQHF. Here the CDR3 DNA reads TGTGCCAGCAGCGTATCCTCGGAGAATCAGCCCCAGCATTTT.

This chain connects TRBV6-4 to TRBJ2-3; D perhaps matches TRBD2 (7 bases). The germline V gene has CDR1 MRHNA and CDR2 SNTAGT. The CDR3 covers 16 residues. V was trimmed by 0 bases and J by 3 bases, leaving 13 bases between them. CDR3: CASSDSGRGQTDTQYF. DNA for the CDR3: TGTGCCAGCAGTGACTCCGGGCGGGGGCAGACAGATACGCAGTATTTT.

CDR3 DNA: TGTGCCAGCAGCCCAACAGGGGCCAGAGCCAACGTCCTGACTTTC. Encoded protein: CASSPTGARANVLTF. The genes are TRBV3-1 (or the pseudogene TRBV3-2) and TRBJ2-6; 7 nucleotides agree with TRBD1. The V gene end was trimmed by 4 bases and the J gene end by 7 bases; junction bases not matched to a gene: 7. This CDR3 contains 15 residues. Germline V lookup: CDR1 LGHDT, CDR2 YNNKEL (reference sequence).

This chain joins TRBV18 and TRBJ2-1; 8 nucleotides align to TRBD1. Trimming took 4 bases from V and 8 from J; bases not matched to a gene: 7. The germline V gene has CDR1 KGHSH and CDR2 LQKENI. The CDR3 consists of 14 residues. The CDR3 DNA reads as TGTGCCAGCTCACTCAGACAGGGGACAGATGAGCAGTTCTTC. This sequence encodes CASSLRQGTDEQFF.

The chain recombines TRBV30 with TRBJ1-4, with D possibly TRBD1 on 6 matching bases. The V end lost 0 bases, the J end lost 7 bases, and 12 bases lay between the germline ends. CDR3 length equals 14 residues. Germline lookup yields CDR1 GTSNPN and CDR2 SVGIG (reference sequence). The CDR3 region is CAWSVSGGGEKLFF. The DNA for the CDR3 is TGTGCCTGGAGTGTTAGTGGGGGCGGTGAAAAACTGTTTTTT.

This rearrangement joins TRBV19 to TRBJ1-1; 9 bases fit TRBD1. The CDR3 runs 14 residues. V shed 6 bases, J shed 8 bases, and the junction held 10 bases outside the gene matches. CDR1 is LNHDA and CDR2 is SQIVND in the germline V gene (reference sequence). The CDR3 nucleotides read TGTGCCAGTAGAGCTACAGGGGGCGCCGGGGAAGCTTTCTTT. Amino acids: CASRATGGAGEAFF.

The chain recombines TRBV2 with TRBJ1-4; the D is unclear. Trimming took 5 bases from V and 11 from J, leaving 18 bases between them. CDR3 length: 14 amino acids. Germline lookup yields CDR1 SNHLY and CDR2 FYNNEI. The CDR3 coding sequence is TGTGCCAGCAGTCTAGAAGTTGGAGACCATAAACTGTTTTTT. Translating it yields CASSLEVGDHKLFF.

The gene calls are TRBV10-3 and TRBJ1-1; D is unresolved. The V end lost 1 base, the J end lost 0 bases, and 9 bases lay between the germline ends. The length of the CDR3 is 15 residues. Germline CDR1 ENHRY, CDR2 SYGVKD. The CDR3 reads CAISEYLPMNTEAFF. In DNA form, the CDR3 reads TGTGCCATCAGTGAGTATCTACCAATGAACACTGAAGCTTTCTTT.

The gene calls are TRBV12-3 or TRBV12-4 and TRBJ1-5, with TRBD1 as a possible D gene (6 bases). This CDR3 comprises 13 residues. The V and J ends lost 6 bases and 6 bases respectively, with 12 bases between them. CDR3 in amino acids: CASRQGGSQPQHF. The CDR3 bases are TGTGCCAGCAGACAGGGTGGGTCTCAGCCCCAGCATTTT.

This rearrangement joins TRBV15 to TRBJ2-5; TRBD1 agrees at 7 bases. Trimming at V came to 4 bases and at J to 2 bases, leaving 4 bases not matched to a gene. The CDR3 contains 14 residues. The germline V gene encodes CDR1 LNHNV and CDR2 YYDKDF (reference sequence). The CDR3 DNA is TGTGCCACCAGCACTGGGACAGCTCAAGAGACCCAGTACTTC. Its translation is CATSTGTAQETQYF.

This clone appeared once. The chain uses TRBV5-8 and TRBJ2-2, with TRBD1 matching 11 bases. V lost 4 bases, J lost 7 bases, and 9 bases stayed unmatched. The CDR3 runs 16 residues. Germline V gene lookup returns CDR1 SGHTS and CDR2 YDEGEE. In DNA form, the CDR3 reads TGTGCCAGCAGCCTGCGGACAGGGGGCTTTGGCGGGGAGCTGTTTTTT. Translated: CASSLRTGGFGGELFF.

The chain joins TRBV30 to TRBJ1-1; 9 nucleotides agree with TRBD1. There are 19 residues in the CDR3. V gave up 1 base and J gave up 0 bases; unmatched junction bases: 15. Per the germline V gene, CDR1 is GTSNPN and CDR2 is SVGIG (reference sequence). CDR3 sequence: CAWSAWTGDFMNVNTEAFF. The CDR3 nucleotides are TGTGCCTGGAGTGCGTGGACAGGGGATTTTATGAACGTGAACACTGAAGCTTTCTTT.

This clone was seen once. The chain links TRBV5-8 to TRBJ1-2; weak D call: TRBD1 (5 bases). CDR3 length: 12 amino acids. Looked up from germline, CDR1 is SGHTS and CDR2 is YDEGEE. Trimming left V 6 bases short and J 5 bases short, with 11 bases between. The DNA of the CDR3 is TGTGCCAGCACCTTCGGGGGGTATGGCTACACCTTC. Translating gives CASTFGGYGYTF. Drawing the rest from reference TRBV5-8 and TRBJ1-2, the complete variable domain is EAGVTQSPTHLIKTRGQQATLRCSPISGHTSVYWYQQALGLGLQFLLWYDEGEERNRGNFPPRFSGRQFPNYSSELNVNALELEDSALYLCASTFGGYGYTFGSGTRLTVV.

This chain connects TRBV6-5 to TRBJ2-5, with 8 positions matching TRBD2. In germline, CDR1 is MNHEY, CDR2 SVGAGI. With 2 bases clipped from V and 5 bases from J, the junction kept 10 bases outside the gene matches. This CDR3 has 16 residues. CDR3 sequence (DNA): TGTGCCAGCAGTTACGGGGTAGCGGGGTTTGGGGAGACCCAGTACTTC. It specifies CASSYGVAGFGETQYF.

Turning to this clone: In the same sample, other DNA sequences code for this CDR3. The chain combines TRBV29-1 with TRBJ2-3; D ambiguous. This CDR3 region has 11 residues. CDR1 and CDR2 from the germline V gene are SQVTM and ANQGSEA. Trimming cost V 5 bases and J 1 base, with 4 bases left between them. In nucleotides, the CDR3 is TGCAGCGTTCGAGGCACAGATACGCAGTATTTT. Protein product: CSVRGTDTQYF.

The V and J genes are TRBV5-1 and TRBJ2-7, with 8 bases fitting TRBD1. The germline V gene has CDR1 SGHRS and CDR2 YFSETQ. The CDR3 is 14 amino acids. V shed 2 bases, J shed 1 base, and the junction held 2 bases outside the gene matches. The CDR3: CASSLGDRSYEQYF. As DNA, the CDR3 is TGCGCCAGCAGCTTAGGGGACAGGTCCTACGAGCAGTACTTC.

The chain is built from TRBV28 and TRBJ2-7, with D possibly TRBD1 on 7 matching bases. The CDR3 runs 19 residues. V lost 2 bases and J lost 3, with 26 bases in between. CDR1 is MDHEN, CDR2 SYDVKM, per germline. This CDR3 is CASSLRLGMMAGGLYEQYF. DNA for the CDR3: TGTGCCAGCAGTTTAAGGTTGGGCATGATGGCAGGGGGACTCTACGAGCAGTACTTC.

This sequence joins TRBV14 and TRBJ2-5; TRBD2 matches at 7 bases. The CDR3 covers 17 residues. Germline CDR1 and CDR2: SGHDN and FVKESK. Trimming removed 0 bases from V and 1 base from J; junction bases left unmatched: 8. The CDR3 nucleotides are TGTGCCAGCAGCCAAGATAGAAGCGGGAACTTCCAAGAGACCCAGTACTTC. Translation gives CASSQDRSGNFQETQYF.

This clone was seen only a few times. J is TRBJ2-7 and V is TRBV3-1 (or the pseudogene TRBV3-2), with a tentative D call TRBD1 (6 bases). Germline V gene lookup returns CDR1 LGHDT and CDR2 YNNKEL (reference sequence). The CDR3 spans 14 residues. Between the trimmed V and J ends, which lost 1 base and 3 bases, there was a span of 10 bases. CDR3 in amino acids: CASSQAGVGYEQYF. The CDR3 region has the DNA TGTGCCAGCAGCCAAGCAGGGGTTGGCTACGAGCAGTACTTC.